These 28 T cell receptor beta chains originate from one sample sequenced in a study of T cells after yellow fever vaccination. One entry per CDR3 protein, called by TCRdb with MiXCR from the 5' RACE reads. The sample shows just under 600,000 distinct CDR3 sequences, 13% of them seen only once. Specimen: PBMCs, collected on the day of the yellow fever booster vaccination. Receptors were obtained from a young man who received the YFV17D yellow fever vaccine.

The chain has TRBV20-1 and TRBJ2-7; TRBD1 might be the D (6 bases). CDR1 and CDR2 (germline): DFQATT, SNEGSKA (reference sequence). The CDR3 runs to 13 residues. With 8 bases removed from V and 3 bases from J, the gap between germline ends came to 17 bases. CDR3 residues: CSYRDTSVYEQYF. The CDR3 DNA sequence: TGCAGTTACCGGGACACCTCAGTCTACGAGCAGTACTTC.

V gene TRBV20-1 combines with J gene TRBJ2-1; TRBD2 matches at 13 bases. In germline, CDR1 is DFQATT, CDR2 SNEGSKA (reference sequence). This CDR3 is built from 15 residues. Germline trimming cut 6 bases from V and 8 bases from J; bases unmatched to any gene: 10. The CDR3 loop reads CSAELGTSGAYEQFF. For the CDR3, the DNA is TGCAGTGCGGAGTTAGGGACTAGCGGGGCATATGAGCAGTTCTTC.

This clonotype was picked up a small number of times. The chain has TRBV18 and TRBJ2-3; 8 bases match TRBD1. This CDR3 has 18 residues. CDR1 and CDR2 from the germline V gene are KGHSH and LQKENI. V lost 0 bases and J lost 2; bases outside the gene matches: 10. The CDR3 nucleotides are TGTGCCAGCTCACCACCTCGTGGACGGACAGGGCACACAGATACGCAGTATTTT. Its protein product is CASSPPRGRTGHTDTQYF.

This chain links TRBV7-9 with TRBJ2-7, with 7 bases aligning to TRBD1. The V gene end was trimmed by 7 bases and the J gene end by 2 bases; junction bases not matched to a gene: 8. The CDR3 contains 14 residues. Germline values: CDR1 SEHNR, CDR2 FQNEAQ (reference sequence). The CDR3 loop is CASIPDRQPYEQYF. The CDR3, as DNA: TGTGCCAGCATCCCGGACAGGCAACCCTACGAGCAGTACTTC.

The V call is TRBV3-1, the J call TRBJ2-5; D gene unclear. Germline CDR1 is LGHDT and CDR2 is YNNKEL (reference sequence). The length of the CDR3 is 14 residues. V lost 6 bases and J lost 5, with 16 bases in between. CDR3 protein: CASSQMSRRETQYF. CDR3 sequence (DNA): TGTGCCAGCAGTCAGATGTCTCGCAGGGAGACCCAGTACTTC.

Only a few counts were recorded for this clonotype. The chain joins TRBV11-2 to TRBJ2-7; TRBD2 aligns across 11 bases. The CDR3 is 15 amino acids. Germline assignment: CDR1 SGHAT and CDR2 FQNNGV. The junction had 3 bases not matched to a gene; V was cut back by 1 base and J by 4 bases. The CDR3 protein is CASSLALAGVYEQYF. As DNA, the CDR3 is TGTGCCAGCAGCTTAGCACTAGCGGGAGTTTACGAGCAGTACTTC.

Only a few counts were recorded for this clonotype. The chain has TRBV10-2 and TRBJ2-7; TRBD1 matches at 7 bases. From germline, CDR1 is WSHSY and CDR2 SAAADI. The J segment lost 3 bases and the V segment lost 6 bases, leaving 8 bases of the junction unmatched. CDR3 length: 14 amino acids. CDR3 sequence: CASRDGTALYEQYF. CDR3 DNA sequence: TGCGCCAGCAGAGACGGGACAGCGCTCTACGAGCAGTACTTC.

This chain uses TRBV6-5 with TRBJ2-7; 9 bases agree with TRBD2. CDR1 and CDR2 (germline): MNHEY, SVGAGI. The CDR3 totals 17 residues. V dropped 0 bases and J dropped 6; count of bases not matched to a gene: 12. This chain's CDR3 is CASSYSMSGRREGEQYF. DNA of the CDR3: TGTGCCAGCAGTTACTCGATGAGCGGGAGGCGCGAGGGCGAGCAGTACTTC.

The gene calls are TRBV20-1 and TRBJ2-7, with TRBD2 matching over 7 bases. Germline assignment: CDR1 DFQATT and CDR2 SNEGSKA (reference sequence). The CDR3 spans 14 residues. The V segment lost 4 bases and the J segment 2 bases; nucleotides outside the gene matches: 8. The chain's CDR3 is CSANRLADAYEQYF. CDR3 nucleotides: TGCAGTGCTAACCGACTAGCTGATGCCTACGAGCAGTACTTC.

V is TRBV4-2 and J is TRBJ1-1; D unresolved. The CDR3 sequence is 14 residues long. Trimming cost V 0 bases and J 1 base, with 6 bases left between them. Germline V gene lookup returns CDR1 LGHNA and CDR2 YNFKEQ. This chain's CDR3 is CASSQDVRNTEAFF. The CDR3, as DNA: TGTGCCAGCAGCCAAGATGTCAGGAACACTGAAGCTTTCTTT.

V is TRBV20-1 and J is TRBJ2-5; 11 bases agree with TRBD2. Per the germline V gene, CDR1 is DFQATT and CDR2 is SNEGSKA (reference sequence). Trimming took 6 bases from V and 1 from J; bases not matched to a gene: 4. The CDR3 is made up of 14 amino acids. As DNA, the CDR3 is TGCAGTGCGGATGGGACTAGCGGCCAAGAGACCCAGTACTTC. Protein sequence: CSADGTSGQETQYF.

As DNA, the CDR3 is TGCGCCAGCAGCTTGGCGATGGCTCTGACTGCAACTAATGAAAAACTGTTTTTT. Encoded protein: CASSLAMALTATNEKLFF. This chain connects TRBV5-1 to TRBJ1-4, with unresolved D. CDR1 SGHRS and CDR2 YFSETQ come from the germline V gene. The CDR3 spans 18 residues. Trimming took off 0 bases at V and 0 bases at J, with 15 bases between the two ends.

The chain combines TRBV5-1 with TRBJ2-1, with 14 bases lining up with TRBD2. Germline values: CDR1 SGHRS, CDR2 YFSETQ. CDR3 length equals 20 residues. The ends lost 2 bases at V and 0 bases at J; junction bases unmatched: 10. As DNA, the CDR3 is TGCGCCAGCAGCTTAGGACTAGCGGGAGGACAAGCAGCCTCCTACAATGAGCAGTTCTTC. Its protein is CASSLGLAGGQAASYNEQFF.

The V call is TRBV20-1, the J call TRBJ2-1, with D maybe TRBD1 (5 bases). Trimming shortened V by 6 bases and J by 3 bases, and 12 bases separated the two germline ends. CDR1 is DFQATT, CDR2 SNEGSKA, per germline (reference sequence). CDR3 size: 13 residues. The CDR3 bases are TGCAGTGCCTATCAGGGTGACTACAATGAGCAGTTCTTC. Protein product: CSAYQGDYNEQFF.

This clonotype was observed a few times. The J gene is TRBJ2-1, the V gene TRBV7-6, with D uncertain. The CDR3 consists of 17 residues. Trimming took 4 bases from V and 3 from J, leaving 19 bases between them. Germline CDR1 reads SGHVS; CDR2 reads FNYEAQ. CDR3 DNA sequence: TGTGCCAGCAGCTCCTCTAGTGCCGTTGCTGTCTACAATGAGCAGTTCTTC. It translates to CASSSSSAVAVYNEQFF. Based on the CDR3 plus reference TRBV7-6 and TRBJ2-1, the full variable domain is GAGVSQSPRYKVTKRGQDVALRCDPISGHVSLYWYRQALGQGPEFLTYFNYEAQQDKSGLPNDRFSAERPEGSISTLTIQRTEQRDSAMYRCASSSSSAVAVYNEQFFGPGTRLTVL.

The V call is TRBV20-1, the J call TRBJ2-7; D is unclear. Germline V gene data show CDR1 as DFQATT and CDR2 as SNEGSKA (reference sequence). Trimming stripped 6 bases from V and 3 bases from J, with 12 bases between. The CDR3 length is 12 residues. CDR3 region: CSASRPNYEQYF. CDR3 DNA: TGCAGTGCGAGCCGGCCAAACTACGAGCAGTACTTC.

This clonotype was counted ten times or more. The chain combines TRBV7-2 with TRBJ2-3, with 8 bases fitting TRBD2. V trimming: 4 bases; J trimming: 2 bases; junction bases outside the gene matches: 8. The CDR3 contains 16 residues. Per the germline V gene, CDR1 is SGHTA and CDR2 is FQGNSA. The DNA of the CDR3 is TGTGCCAGCAGCTCCCCAGCGGGGGATCCCACAGATACGCAGTATTTT. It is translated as CASSSPAGDPTDTQYF.

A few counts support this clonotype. CDR3 sequence reads: CASSADRGRETQYF. The CDR3 DNA is TGTGCCAGCAGCGCGGACAGGGGGAGGGAGACCCAGTACTTC. The chain joins TRBV7-2 to TRBJ2-5, with 10 bases fitting TRBD1. J gave up 5 bases and V 5 bases, and 5 bases lay outside the gene matches. CDR1 and CDR2 from the germline V gene are SGHTA and FQGNSA. CDR3 length equals 14 residues.

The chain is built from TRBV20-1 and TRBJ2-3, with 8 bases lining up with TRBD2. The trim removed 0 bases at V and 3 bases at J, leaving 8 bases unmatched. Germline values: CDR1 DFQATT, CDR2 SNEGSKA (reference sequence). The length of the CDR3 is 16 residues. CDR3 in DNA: TGCAGTGCTAGAGATGTGGAAGCGGGAGTTACAGATACGCAGTATTTT. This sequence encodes CSARDVEAGVTDTQYF.

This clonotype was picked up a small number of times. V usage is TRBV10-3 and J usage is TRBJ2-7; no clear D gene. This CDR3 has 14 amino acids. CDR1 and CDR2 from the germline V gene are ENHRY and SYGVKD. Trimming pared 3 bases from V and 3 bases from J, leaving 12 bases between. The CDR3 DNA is TGTGCCATCAGTGAAAGGGATGGCGGCTACGAGCAGTACTTC. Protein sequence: CAISERDGGYEQYF.

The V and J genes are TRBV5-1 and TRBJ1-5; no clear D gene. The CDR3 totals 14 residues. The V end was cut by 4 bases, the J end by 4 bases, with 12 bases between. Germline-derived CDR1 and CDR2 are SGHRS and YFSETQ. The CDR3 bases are TGCGCCAGCAGCAAGTTATCAGGAAATCAGCCCCAGCATTTT. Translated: CASSKLSGNQPQHF.

Written as DNA, the CDR3 is TGCAGCGTTCAGGACAGGGGGACAGATACGCAGTATTTT. Translated: CSVQDRGTDTQYF. The chain is built from TRBV29-1 and TRBJ2-3; 10 positions agree with TRBD1. Losses at the gene ends were 5 bases for V and 3 bases for J; bases not matched to a gene: 2. Per germline, CDR1 SQVTM and CDR2 ANQGSEA. This CDR3 spans 13 amino acids.

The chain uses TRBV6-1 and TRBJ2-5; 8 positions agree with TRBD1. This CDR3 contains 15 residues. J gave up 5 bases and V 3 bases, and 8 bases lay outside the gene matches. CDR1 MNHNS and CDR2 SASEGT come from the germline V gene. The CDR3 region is CASSDPRGRRETQYF. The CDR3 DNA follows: TGTGCCAGCAGTGATCCCAGGGGGCGGAGGGAGACCCAGTACTTC.

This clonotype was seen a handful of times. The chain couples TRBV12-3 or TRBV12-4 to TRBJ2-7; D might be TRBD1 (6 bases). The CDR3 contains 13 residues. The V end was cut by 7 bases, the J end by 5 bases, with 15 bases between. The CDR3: CASKMTGANEQYF. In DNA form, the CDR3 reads TGTGCCAGCAAGATGACAGGAGCCAACGAGCAGTACTTC.

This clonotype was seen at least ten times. The CDR3 is CSEGQGIETQYF. DNA for the CDR3: TGCAGCGAGGGACAGGGTATAGAGACCCAGTACTTC. This sequence joins TRBV29-1 and TRBJ2-5; 9 bases agree with TRBD1. CDR1 is SQVTM and CDR2 is ANQGSEA in the germline V gene. The V segment lost 7 bases and the J segment 4 bases; nucleotides outside the gene matches: 4. CDR3 size: 12 residues.

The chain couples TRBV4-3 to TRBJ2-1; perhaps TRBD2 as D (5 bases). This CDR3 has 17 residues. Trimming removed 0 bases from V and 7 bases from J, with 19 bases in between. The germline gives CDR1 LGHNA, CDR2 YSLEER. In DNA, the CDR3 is TGCGCCAGCAGCCAAGATTTGGGCAAGCGGAGTGGAAATGAGCAGTTCTTC. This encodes CASSQDLGKRSGNEQFF.

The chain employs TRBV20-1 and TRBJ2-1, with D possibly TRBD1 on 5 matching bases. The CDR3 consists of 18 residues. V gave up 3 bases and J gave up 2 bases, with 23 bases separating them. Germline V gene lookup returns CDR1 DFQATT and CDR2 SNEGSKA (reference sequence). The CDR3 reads CSARVIGALRRAYNEQFF. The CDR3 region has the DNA TGCAGTGCTAGGGTCATAGGGGCGCTACGGAGAGCCTACAATGAGCAGTTCTTC.

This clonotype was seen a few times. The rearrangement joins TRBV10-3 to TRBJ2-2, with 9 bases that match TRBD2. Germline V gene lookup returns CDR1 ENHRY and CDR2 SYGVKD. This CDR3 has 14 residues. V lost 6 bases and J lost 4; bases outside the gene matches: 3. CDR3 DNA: TGTGCCATCAGACCGGGACTAGCCACCGGGGAGCTGTTTTTT. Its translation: CAIRPGLATGELFF.